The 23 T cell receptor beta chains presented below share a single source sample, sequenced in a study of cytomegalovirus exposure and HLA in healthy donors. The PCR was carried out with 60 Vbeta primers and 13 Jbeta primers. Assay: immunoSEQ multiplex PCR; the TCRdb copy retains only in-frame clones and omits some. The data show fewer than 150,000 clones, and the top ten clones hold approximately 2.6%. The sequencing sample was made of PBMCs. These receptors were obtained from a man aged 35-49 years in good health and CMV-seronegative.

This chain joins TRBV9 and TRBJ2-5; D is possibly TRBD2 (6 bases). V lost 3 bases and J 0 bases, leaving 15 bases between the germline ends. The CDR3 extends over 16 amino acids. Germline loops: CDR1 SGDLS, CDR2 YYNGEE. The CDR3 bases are TGTGCCAGCAGCGACCGGGACTCTCTGTACCAAGAGACCCAGTACTTC. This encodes CASSDRDSLYQETQYF.

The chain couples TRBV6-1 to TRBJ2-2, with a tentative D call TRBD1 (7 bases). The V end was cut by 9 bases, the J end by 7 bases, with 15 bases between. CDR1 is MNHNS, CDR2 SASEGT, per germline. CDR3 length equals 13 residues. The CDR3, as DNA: TGTGCCAGAATTTATCAGGGGGGCGGGGAGCTGTTTTTT. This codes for CARIYQGGGELFF.

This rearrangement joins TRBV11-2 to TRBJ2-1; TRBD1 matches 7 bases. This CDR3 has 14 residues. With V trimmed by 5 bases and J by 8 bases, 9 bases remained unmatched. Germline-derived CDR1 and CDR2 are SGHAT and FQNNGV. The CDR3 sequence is CASSPTGRPDEQFF. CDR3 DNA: TGTGCCAGCAGCCCGACAGGGCGGCCGGATGAGCAGTTCTTC.

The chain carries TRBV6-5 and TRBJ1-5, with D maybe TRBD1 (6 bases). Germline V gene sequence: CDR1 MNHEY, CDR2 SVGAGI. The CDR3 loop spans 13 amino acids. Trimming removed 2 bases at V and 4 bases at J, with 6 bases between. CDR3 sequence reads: CASSYTGNQPQHF. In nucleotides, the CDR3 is TGTGCCAGCAGTTACACAGGGAATCAGCCCCAGCATTTT.

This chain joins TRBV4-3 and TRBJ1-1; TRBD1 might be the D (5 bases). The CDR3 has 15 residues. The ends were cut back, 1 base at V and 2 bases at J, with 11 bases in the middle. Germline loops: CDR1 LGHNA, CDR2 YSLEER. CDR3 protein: CASSQGGGVNTEAFF. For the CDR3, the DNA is TGCGCCAGCAGCCAAGGGGGAGGGGTCAACACTGAAGCTTTCTTT.

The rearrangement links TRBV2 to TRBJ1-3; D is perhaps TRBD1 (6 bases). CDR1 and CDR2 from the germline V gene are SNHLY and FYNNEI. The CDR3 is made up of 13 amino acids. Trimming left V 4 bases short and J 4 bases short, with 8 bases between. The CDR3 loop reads CASSAGQGNTIYF. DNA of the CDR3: TGTGCCAGCAGTGCAGGACAGGGAAACACCATATATTTT.

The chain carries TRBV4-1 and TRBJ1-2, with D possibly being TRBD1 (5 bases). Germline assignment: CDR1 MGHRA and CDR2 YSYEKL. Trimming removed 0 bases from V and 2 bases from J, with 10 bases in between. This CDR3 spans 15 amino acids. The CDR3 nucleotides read TGCGCCAGCAGCCAAGATCCGGGGGGAAACTATGGCTACACCTTC. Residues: CASSQDPGGNYGYTF.

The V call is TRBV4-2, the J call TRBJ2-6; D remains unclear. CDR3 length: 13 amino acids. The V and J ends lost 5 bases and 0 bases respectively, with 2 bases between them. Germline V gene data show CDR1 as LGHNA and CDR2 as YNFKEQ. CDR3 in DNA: TGTGCCAGCAGCTACTCTGGGGCCAACGTCCTGACTTTC. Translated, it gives CASSYSGANVLTF.

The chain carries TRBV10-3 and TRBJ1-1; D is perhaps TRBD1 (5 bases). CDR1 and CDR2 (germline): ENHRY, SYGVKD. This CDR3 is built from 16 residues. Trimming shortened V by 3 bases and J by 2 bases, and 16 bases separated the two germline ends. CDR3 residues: CAISDLSTGLNTEAFF. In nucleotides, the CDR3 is TGTGCCATCAGTGACCTCAGTACAGGCCTTAACACTGAAGCTTTCTTT.

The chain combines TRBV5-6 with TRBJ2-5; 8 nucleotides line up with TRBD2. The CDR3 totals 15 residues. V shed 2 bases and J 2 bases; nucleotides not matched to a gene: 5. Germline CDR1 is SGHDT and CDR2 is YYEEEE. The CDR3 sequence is CASSFWRGVQETQYF. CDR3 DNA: TGTGCCAGCAGCTTTTGGCGGGGGGTTCAAGAGACCCAGTACTTC.

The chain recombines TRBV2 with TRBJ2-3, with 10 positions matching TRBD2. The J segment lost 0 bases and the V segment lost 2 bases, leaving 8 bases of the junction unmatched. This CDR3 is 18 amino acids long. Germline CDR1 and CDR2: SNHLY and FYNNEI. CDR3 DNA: TGTGCCAGCAGTGAAAGGGCTAGCGGGGGACGCAGCACAGATACGCAGTATTTT. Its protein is CASSERASGGRSTDTQYF.

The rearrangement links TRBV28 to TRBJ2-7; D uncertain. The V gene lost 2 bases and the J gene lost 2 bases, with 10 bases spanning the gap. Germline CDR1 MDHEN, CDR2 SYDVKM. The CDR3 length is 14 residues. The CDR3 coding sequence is TGTGCCAGCAGTTTACCTTTCGGTACCTACGAGCAGTACTTC. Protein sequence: CASSLPFGTYEQYF.

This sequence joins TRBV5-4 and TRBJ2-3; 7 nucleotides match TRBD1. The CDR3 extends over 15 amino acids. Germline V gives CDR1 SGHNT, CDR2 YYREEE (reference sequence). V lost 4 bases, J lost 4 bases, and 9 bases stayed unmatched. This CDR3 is CASSRKDRAADTQYF. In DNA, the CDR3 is TGTGCCAGCAGCCGCAAAGACAGGGCCGCAGATACGCAGTATTTT.

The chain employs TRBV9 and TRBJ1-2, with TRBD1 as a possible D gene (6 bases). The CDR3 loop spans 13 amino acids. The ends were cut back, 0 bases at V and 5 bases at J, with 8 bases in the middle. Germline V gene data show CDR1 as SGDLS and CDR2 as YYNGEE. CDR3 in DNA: TGTGCCAGCAGCGTAGAGCAGGGGTATGGCTACACCTTC. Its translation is CASSVEQGYGYTF. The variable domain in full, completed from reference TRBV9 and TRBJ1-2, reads DSGVTQTPKHLITATGQRVTLRCSPRSGDLSVYWYQQSLDQGLQFLIQYYNGEERAKGNILERFSAQQFPDLHSELNLSSLELGDSALYFCASSVEQGYGYTFGSGTRLTVV.

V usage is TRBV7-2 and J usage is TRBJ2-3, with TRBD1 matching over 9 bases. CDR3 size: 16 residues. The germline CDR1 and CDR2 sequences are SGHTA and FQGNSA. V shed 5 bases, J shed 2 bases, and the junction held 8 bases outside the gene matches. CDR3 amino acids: CASSPFGTGSTDTQYF. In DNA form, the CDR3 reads TGTGCCAGCAGCCCATTTGGGACAGGGTCCACAGATACGCAGTATTTT.

The CDR3 spells CASSIPRDSEKLFF. CDR3 nucleotide sequence: TGTGCCAGTAGTATACCCCGGGACAGTGAAAAACTGTTTTTT. The rearrangement links TRBV19 to TRBJ1-4; 7 nucleotides line up with TRBD1. From germline, CDR1 is LNHDA and CDR2 SQIVND (reference sequence). V lost 2 bases and J lost 7; bases outside the gene matches: 4. The CDR3 is 14 amino acids.

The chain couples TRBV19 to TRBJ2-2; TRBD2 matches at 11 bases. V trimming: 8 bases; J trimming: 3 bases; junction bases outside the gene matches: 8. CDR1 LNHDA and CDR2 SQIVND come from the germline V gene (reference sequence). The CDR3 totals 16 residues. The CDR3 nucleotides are TGTGCCAGTTGTACCGGGACTAGCGGTTACACCGGGGAGCTGTTTTTT. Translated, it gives CASCTGTSGYTGELFF. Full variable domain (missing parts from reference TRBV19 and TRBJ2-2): DGGITQSPKYLFRKEGQNVTLSCEQNLNHDAMYWYRQDPGQGLRLIYYSQIVNDFQKGDIAEGYSVSREKKESFPLTVTSAQKNPTAFYLCASCTGTSGYTGELFFGEGSRLTVL.

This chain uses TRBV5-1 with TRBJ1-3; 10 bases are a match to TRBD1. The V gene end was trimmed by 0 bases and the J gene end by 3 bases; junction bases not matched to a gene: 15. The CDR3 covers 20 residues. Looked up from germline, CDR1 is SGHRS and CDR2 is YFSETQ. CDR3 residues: CASSLAKGTGAARGGNTIYF. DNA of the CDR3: TGCGCCAGCAGCTTGGCCAAGGGGACAGGGGCCGCCCGGGGTGGAAACACCATATATTTT.

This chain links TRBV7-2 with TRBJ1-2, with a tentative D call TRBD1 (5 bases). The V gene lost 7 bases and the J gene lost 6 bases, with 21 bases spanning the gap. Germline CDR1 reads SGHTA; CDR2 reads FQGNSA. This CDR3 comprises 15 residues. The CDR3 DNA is TGTGCCAGCAACTTCCTGGGGGGTCACAGCGATGGCTACACCTTC. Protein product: CASNFLGGHSDGYTF. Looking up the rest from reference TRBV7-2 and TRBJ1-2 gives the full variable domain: GAGVSQSPSNKVTEKGKDVELRCDPISGHTALYWYRQSLGQGLEFLIYFQGNSAPDKSGLPSDRFSAERTGGSVSTLTIQRTQQEDSAVYLCASNFLGGHSDGYTFGSGTRLTVV.

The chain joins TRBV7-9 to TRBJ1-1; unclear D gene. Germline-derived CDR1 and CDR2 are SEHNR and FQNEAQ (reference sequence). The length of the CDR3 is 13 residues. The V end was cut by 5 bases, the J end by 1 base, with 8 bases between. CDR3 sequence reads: CASSHAGNTEAFF. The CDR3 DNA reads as TGTGCCAGCAGCCACGCCGGGAACACTGAAGCTTTCTTT.

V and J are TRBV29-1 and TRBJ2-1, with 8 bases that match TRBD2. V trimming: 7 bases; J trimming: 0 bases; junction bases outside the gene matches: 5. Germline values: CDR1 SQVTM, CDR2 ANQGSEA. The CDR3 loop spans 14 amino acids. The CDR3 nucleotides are TGCAGCGCCCGACTAGCGAGCTCCTACAATGAGCAGTTCTTC. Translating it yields CSARLASSYNEQFF.

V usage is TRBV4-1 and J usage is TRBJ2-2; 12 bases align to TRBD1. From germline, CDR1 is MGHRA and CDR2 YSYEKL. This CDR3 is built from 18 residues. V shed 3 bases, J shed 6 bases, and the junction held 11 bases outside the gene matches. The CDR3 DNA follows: TGCGCCAGCAGCCACCGAACGGGGACAGGGGGCGGATCCGGGGAGCTGTTTTTT. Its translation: CASSHRTGTGGGSGELFF.

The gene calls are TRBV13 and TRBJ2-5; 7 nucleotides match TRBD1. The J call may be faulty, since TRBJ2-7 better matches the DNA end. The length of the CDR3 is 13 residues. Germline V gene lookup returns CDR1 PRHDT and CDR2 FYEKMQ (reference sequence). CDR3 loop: CASSGTTGYEQYF. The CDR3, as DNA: TGTGCCAGCAGCGGCACGACAGGGTACGAGCAGTACTTC.